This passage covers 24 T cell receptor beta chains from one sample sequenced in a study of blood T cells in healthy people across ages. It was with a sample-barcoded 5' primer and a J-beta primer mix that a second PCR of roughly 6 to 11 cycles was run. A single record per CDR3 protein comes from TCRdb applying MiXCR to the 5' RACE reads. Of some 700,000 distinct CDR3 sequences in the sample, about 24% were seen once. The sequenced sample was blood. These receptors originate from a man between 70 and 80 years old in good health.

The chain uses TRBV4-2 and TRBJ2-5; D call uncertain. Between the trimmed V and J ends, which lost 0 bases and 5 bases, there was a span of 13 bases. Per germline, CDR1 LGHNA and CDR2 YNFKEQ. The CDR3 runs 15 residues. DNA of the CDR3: TGTGCCAGCAGCCAAGACCTTCCAAGGTTGGAGACCCAGTACTTC. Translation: CASSQDLPRLETQYF.

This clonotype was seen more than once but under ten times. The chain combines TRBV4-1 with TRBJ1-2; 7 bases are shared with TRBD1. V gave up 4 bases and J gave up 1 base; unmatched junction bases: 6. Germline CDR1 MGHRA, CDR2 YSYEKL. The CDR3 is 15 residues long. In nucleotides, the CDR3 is TGCGCCAGCAGCCGCGGACAGGAGATTAACTATGGCTACACCTTC. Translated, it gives CASSRGQEINYGYTF.

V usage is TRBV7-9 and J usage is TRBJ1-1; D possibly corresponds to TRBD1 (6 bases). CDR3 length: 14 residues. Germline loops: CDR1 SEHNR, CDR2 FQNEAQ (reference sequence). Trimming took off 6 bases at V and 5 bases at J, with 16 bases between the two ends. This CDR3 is CASRAGGRGTEAFF. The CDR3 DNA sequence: TGTGCCAGCAGGGCGGGGGGCCGAGGGACTGAAGCTTTCTTT. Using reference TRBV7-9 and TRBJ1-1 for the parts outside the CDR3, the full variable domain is DTGVSQNPRHKITKRGQNVTFRCDPISEHNRLYWYRQTLGQGPEFLTYFQNEAQLEKSRLLSDRFSAERPKGSFSTLEIQRTEQGDSAMYLCASRAGGRGTEAFFGQGTRLTVV.

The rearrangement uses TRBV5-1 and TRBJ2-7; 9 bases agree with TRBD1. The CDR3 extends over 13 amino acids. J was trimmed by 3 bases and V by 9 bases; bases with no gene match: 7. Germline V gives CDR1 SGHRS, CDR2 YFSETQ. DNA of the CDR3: TGCGCCACAGCTACGGACAGGGGCTACGAGCAGTACTTC. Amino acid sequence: CATATDRGYEQYF.

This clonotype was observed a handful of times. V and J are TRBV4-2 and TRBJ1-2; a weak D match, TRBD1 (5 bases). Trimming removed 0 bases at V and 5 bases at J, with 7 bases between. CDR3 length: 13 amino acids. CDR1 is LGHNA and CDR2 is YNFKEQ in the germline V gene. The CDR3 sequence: CASSQDREYGYTF. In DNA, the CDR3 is TGTGCCAGCAGCCAAGACAGGGAGTATGGCTACACCTTC.

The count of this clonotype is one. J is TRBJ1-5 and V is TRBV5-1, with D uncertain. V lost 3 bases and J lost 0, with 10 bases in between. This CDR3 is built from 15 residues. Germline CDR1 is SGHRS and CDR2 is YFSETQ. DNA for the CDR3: TGCGCCAGCAGCTCAACCGGGAATAGCAATCAGCCCCAGCATTTT. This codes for CASSSTGNSNQPQHF.

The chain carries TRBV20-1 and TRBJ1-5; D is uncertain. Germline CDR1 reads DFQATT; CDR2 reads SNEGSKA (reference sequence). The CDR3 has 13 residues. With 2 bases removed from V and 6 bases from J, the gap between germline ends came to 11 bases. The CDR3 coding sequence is TGCAGTGCTAGACCTTCGCTGGGTCAGCCCCAGCATTTT. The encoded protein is CSARPSLGQPQHF.

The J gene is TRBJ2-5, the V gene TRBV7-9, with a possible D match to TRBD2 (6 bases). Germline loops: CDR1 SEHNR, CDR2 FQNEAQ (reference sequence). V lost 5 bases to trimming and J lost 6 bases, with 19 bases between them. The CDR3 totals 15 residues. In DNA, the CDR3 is TGTGCCAGCAGCCCACAAGGAGGGGTGCTGCAGACCCAGTACTTC. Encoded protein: CASSPQGGVLQTQYF.

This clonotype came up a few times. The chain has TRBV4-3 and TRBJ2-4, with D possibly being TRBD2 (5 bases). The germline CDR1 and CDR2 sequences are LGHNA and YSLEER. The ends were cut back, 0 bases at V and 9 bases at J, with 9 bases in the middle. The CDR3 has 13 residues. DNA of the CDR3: TGCGCCAGCAGCCAAGAACGGGAAGGCATTCAGTACTTC. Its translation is CASSQEREGIQYF.

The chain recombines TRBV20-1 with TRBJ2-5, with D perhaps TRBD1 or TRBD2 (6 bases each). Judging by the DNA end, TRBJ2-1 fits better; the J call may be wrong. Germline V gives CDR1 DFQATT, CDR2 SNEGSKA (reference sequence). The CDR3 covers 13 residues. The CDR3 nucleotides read TGCAGTGCTGGGGGGCGGTCTCCGGATGAGCAGTTCTTC. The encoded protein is CSAGGRSPDEQFF.

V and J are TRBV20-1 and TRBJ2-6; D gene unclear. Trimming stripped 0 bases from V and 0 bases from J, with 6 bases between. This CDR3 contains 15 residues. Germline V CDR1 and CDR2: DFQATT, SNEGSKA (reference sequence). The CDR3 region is CSARDLSSGANVLTF. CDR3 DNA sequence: TGCAGTGCTAGAGATTTGAGCTCTGGGGCCAACGTCCTGACTTTC.

Here the CDR3 DNA reads TGCGCCAGCAGCTTTACTAGCGGGGCCCGAAGTGAGCAGTACGTC. Protein: CASSFTSGARSEQYV. V and J are TRBV5-1 and TRBJ2-7, with TRBD2 matching over 10 bases. The CDR3 has 15 residues. In germline, CDR1 is SGHRS, CDR2 YFSETQ. V dropped 2 bases and J dropped 7; count of bases not matched to a gene: 9.

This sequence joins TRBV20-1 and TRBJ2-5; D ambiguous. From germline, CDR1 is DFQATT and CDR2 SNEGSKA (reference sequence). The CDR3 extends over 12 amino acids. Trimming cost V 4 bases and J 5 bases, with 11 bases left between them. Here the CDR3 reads CSATALSETQYF. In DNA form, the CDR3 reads TGCAGTGCTACCGCGCTTTCGGAGACCCAGTACTTC.

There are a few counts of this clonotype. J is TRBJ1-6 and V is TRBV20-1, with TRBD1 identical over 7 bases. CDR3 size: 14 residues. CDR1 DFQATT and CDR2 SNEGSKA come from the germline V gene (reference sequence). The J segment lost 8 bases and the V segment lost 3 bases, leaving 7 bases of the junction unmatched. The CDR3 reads CSASIGQEYSPLHF. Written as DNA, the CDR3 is TGCAGTGCTAGTATCGGACAGGAATATTCACCCCTCCACTTT.

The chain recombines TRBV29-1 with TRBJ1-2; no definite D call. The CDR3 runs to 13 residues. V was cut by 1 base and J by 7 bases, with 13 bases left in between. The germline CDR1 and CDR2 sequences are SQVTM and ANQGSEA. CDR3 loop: CSVEGRLTGGYTF. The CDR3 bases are TGCAGCGTTGAAGGACGGCTAACGGGTGGCTACACCTTC.

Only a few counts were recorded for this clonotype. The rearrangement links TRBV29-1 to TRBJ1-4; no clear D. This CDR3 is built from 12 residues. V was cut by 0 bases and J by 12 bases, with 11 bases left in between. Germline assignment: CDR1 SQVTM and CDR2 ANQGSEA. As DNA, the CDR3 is TGCAGCGTTGAAGACCCGGGGAAGGAACTGTTTTTT. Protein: CSVEDPGKELFF. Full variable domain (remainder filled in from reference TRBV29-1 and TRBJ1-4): SAVISQKPSRDICQRGTSLTIQCQVDSQVTMMFWYRQQPGQSLTLIATANQGSEATYESGFVIDKFPISRPNLTFSTLTVSNMSPEDSSIYLCSVEDPGKELFFGSGTQLSVL.

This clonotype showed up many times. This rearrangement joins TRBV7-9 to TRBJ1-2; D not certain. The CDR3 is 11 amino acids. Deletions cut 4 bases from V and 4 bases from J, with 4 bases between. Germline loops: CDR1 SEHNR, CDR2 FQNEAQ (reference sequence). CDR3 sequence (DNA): TGTGCCAGCAGCTCCTCCTATGGCTACACCTTC. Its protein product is CASSSSYGYTF.

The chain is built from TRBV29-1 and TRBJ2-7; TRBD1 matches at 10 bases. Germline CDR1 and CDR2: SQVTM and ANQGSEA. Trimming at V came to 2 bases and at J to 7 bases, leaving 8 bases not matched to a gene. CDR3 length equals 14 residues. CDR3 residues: CSVELDRGMEEQYF. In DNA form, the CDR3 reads TGCAGCGTTGAACTGGACAGGGGGATGGAAGAGCAGTACTTC.

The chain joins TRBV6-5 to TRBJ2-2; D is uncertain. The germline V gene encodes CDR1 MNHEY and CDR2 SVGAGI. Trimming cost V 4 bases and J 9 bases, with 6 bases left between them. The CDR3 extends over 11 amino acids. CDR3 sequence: CASSSPRELFF. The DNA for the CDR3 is TGTGCCAGCAGTTCCCCCCGGGAGCTGTTTTTT.

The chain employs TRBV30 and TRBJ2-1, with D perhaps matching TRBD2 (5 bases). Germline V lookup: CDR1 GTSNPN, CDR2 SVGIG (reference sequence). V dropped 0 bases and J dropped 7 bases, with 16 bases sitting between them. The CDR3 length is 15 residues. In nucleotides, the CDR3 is TGTGCCTGGAGTGTAAAGGTCCAGAGGAGGAATGAGCAGTTCTTC. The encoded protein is CAWSVKVQRRNEQFF.

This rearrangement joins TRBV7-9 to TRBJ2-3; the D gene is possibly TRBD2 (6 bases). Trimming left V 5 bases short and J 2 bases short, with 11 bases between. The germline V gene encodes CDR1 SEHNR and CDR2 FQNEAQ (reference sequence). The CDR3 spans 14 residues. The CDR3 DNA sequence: TGTGCCAGCAGCATTAGCGGTCTCACAGATACGCAGTATTTT. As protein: CASSISGLTDTQYF.

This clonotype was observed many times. The CDR3 spells CASSGDNYGYTF. As DNA, the CDR3 is TGCGCCAGCAGTGGGGATAACTATGGCTACACCTTC. The gene calls are TRBV5-1 and TRBJ1-2; D is uncertain. V lost 5 bases and J 1 base, leaving 6 bases between the germline ends. CDR3 length equals 12 residues. The germline V gene encodes CDR1 SGHRS and CDR2 YFSETQ.

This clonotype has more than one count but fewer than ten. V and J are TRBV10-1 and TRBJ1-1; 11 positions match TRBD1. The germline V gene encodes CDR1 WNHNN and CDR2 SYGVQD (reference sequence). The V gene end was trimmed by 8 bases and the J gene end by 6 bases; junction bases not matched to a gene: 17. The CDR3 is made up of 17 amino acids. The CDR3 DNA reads TGCGCCAGCCGAAGCAACCTTCCGGGACAGGGGGTATCTGAAGCTTTCTTT. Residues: CASRSNLPGQGVSEAFF.

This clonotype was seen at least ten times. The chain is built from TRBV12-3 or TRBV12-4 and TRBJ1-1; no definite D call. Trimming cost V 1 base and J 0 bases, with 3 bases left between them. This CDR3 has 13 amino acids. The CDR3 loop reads CASSLDLNTEAFF. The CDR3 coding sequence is TGTGCCAGCAGTTTAGACTTGAACACTGAAGCTTTCTTT.